Listed here are 18 T cell receptor beta chains from one sample, sequenced in a study of blood T cell repertoires in COVID-19. The protocol was immunoSEQ multiplex PCR, while the TCRdb copy is restricted to in-frame clones and leaves out a portion. Counted here are about 140,000 clones, roughly 80% occurring once; the ten biggest clones make up roughly 15%. The specimen was peripheral blood. All receptors derive from a man in his fifties with acute or convalescent COVID-19.

The chain recombines TRBV19 with TRBJ1-5; 10 bases are shared with TRBD1. The CDR3 consists of 16 residues. Germline V gives CDR1 LNHDA, CDR2 SQIVND (reference sequence). V lost 3 bases and J lost 2; bases outside the gene matches: 4. CDR3 amino acids: CASSMGQGFGNQPQHF. CDR3 nucleotide sequence: TGTGCCAGTAGTATGGGACAGGGGTTTGGCAATCAGCCCCAGCATTTT.

The chain uses TRBV10-3 and TRBJ2-1; D might be TRBD1 (5 bases). Germline-derived CDR1 and CDR2 are ENHRY and SYGVKD. The CDR3 spans 14 residues. V was cut by 2 bases and J by 7 bases, with 12 bases left in between. CDR3 coding DNA: TGTGCCATCAGTGAGCGGGCAGGGCGGAATGAGCAGTTCTTC. It is translated as CAISERAGRNEQFF.

CDR3 bases: TGTGCCAGCGTAGCGGGGGGAAAGAATGAGCAGTTCTTC. It encodes CASVAGGKNEQFF. The chain is built from TRBV6-5 and TRBJ2-1, with 10 bases matching TRBD2. The ends lost 8 bases at V and 7 bases at J; junction bases unmatched: 5. In germline, CDR1 is MNHEY, CDR2 SVGAGI. The CDR3 is made up of 13 amino acids.

This chain joins TRBV7-8 and TRBJ1-3, with D uncertain. The CDR3 is 13 amino acids. Trimming cost V 5 bases and J 0 bases, with 5 bases left between them. The germline V gene encodes CDR1 SGHVS and CDR2 FQNEAQ. This CDR3 reads CASSTSSGNTIYF. DNA of the CDR3: TGTGCCAGCAGCACTAGCTCTGGAAACACCATATATTTT.

V usage is TRBV4-2 and J usage is TRBJ1-1; D ambiguous. The CDR3 runs 15 residues. The germline V gene has CDR1 LGHNA and CDR2 YNFKEQ. V lost 3 bases and J 1 base, leaving 12 bases between the germline ends. The chain's CDR3 is CASSQRAGENTEAFF. CDR3 DNA: TGTGCCAGCAGCCAGAGGGCCGGGGAGAACACTGAAGCTTTCTTT.

This clone has only one observation. V and J are TRBV7-8 and TRBJ2-7; 9 bases are a match to TRBD1. CDR3 size: 13 residues. Germline V gene sequence: CDR1 SGHVS, CDR2 FQNEAQ. V lost 5 bases and J lost 2; bases outside the gene matches: 1. CDR3 DNA sequence: TGTGCCAGCAGCCGGGACAGGGCCTACGAGCAGTACTTC. It translates to CASSRDRAYEQYF.

This chain uses TRBV28 with TRBJ2-4; no firm D call. V gave up 3 bases and J gave up 5 bases, with 14 bases separating them. Germline loops: CDR1 MDHEN, CDR2 SYDVKM. The CDR3 runs to 15 residues. CDR3 protein: CASSLDLGGQNIQYF. CDR3 in DNA: TGTGCCAGCAGTTTGGATCTCGGCGGCCAAAACATTCAGTACTTC.

The chain recombines TRBV19 with TRBJ1-4; TRBD1 might be the D (5 bases). The CDR3 loop spans 15 amino acids. CDR1 and CDR2 from the germline V gene are LNHDA and SQIVND (reference sequence). The V gene lost 4 bases and the J gene lost 7 bases, with 16 bases spanning the gap. The CDR3 spells CASSTRTSNGEKLFF. CDR3 bases: TGTGCCAGTAGTACTCGGACATCTAACGGTGAAAAACTGTTTTTT.

The chain is built from TRBV7-8 and TRBJ2-1; 9 bases map to TRBD2. Germline V gives CDR1 SGHVS, CDR2 FQNEAQ. The trim removed 2 bases at V and 6 bases at J, leaving 11 bases unmatched. This CDR3 comprises 17 residues. CDR3 in DNA: TGTGCCAGCAGCTTAATGCGCGGTAGCGGGGGCCGCAATGAGCAGTTCTTC. It yields the protein CASSLMRGSGGRNEQFF.

With regard to this clone: One end of the junction varies from germline; a read error may be responsible. V and J are TRBV6-2 or TRBV6-3 and TRBJ2-3; no reliable D call. The CDR3 runs 14 residues. Germline V gives CDR1 MNHEY, CDR2 SVGEGT. In DNA form, the CDR3 reads TGTGCCAGCAGTTACTCGTCTGTCACAGATGCGCAGTATTTT. Translating it yields CASSYSSVTDAQYF.

The V and J genes are TRBV27 and TRBJ1-1, with 7 bases lining up with TRBD1. Trimming took 8 bases from V and 3 from J; bases not matched to a gene: 3. Germline values: CDR1 MNHEY, CDR2 SMNVEV (reference sequence). The CDR3 length is 12 residues. CDR3 coding DNA: TGTGCCAGCGGACAGGAATACACTGAAGCTTTCTTT. Its protein is CASGQEYTEAFF.

The chain joins TRBV7-2 to TRBJ2-5; TRBD1 might be the D (5 bases). Trimming left V 3 bases short and J 2 bases short, with 10 bases between. Germline values: CDR1 SGHTA, CDR2 FQGNSA. CDR3 size: 14 residues. CDR3 in amino acids: CASSFQRGQETQYF. The CDR3 DNA reads TGTGCCAGCAGCTTTCAAAGGGGTCAAGAGACCCAGTACTTC.

The genes are TRBV28 and TRBJ1-5, with 9 positions matching TRBD1. V shed 4 bases and J 0 bases; nucleotides not matched to a gene: 7. Germline values: CDR1 MDHEN, CDR2 SYDVKM. This CDR3 is built from 17 residues. CDR3 region: CASSSGGQGHSNQPQHF. The CDR3 nucleotides read TGTGCCAGCAGTTCGGGGGGACAGGGCCATAGCAATCAGCCCCAGCATTTT.

This rearrangement joins TRBV29-1 to TRBJ2-1; 9 nucleotides align to TRBD2. Germline assignment: CDR1 SQVTM and CDR2 ANQGSEA. V shed 7 bases, J shed 6 bases, and the junction held 4 bases outside the gene matches. CDR3 length: 12 amino acids. The CDR3 DNA is TGCAGCGCTGGGACTAGCATCAATGAGCAGTTCTTC. Protein: CSAGTSINEQFF.

Points on this clone: The same CDR3 is also encoded by other DNA sequences in this sample. This rearrangement joins TRBV5-1 to TRBJ1-1; TRBD1 agrees at 8 bases. The CDR3 consists of 14 residues. Trimming took 4 bases from V and 2 from J; bases not matched to a gene: 4. Germline loops: CDR1 SGHRS, CDR2 YFSETQ. The CDR3, as DNA: TGCGCCAGCAGCACCGGACAGGGTAACACTGAAGCTTTCTTT. This gives the protein CASSTGQGNTEAFF.

J is TRBJ1-2 and V is TRBV19; the D is unclear. Trimming cost V 5 bases and J 3 bases, with 10 bases left between them. This CDR3 has 13 residues. Germline-derived CDR1 and CDR2 are LNHDA and SQIVND (reference sequence). The CDR3 DNA is TGTGCCAGTAGTGCGGGAGACCACTATGGCTACACCTTC. The encoded protein is CASSAGDHYGYTF.

Regarding this clone: The same CDR3 arises from other DNA sequences in this sample as well. This chain links TRBV2 with TRBJ2-5, with D maybe TRBD1 (5 bases). The CDR3 sequence is 13 residues long. Trimming cost V 4 bases and J 3 bases, with 9 bases left between them. Germline CDR1 SNHLY, CDR2 FYNNEI. The CDR3 DNA reads TGTGCCAGCAGTGGGGGCAGAGAAGAGACCCAGTACTTC. Protein product: CASSGGREETQYF.

This clone has ten or more counts. This chain joins TRBV7-3 and TRBJ2-7; maybe TRBD2 (5 bases). The CDR3 contains 13 residues. The V gene lost 6 bases and the J gene lost 0 bases, with 9 bases spanning the gap. The germline gives CDR1 SGHTA, CDR2 FQGTGA. The CDR3 region is CASSRESSYEQYF. CDR3 in DNA: TGTGCCAGCAGTAGGGAGAGCTCCTACGAGCAGTACTTC. The full variable domain, its missing parts supplied by reference TRBV7-3 and TRBJ2-7, is GAGVSQTPSNKVTEKGKYVELRCDPISGHTALYWYRQSLGQGPEFLIYFQGTGAADDSGLPNDRFFAVRPEGSVSTLKIQRTERGDSAVYLCASSRESSYEQYFGPGTRLTVT.